Listed below are T cell receptor beta chains from one sample, sequenced in a study of blood T cell repertoires in COVID-19. The protocol was immunoSEQ multiplex PCR, while the TCRdb copy is restricted to in-frame clones and leaves out a portion. The sample records more than 150,000 clones, roughly 92% being singletons. Sequencing was performed on peripheral blood. The receptors shown here come from a man aged 25 to 40 with COVID-19, enrolled during active disease. The CDR3 runs from the conserved cysteine through the conserved F or W. The order of the fields is clone size, D gene, V gene, J gene, CDR3 DNA, CDR3 protein. D genes are given only for firm matches. The size of a clone is reported for some rows only, either as once, few or many, or as a class for expanded clones.

NA	NA	TRBV27	TRBJ1-1	TGTGCCAGCAGTTTCTTAGAAGCCCCCCCTCAGGGAATGAACACTGAAGCTTTCTTT	CASSFLEAPPQGMNTEAFF
NA	TRBD1	TRBV27	TRBJ2-7	TGTGCCAGCAGTCCCGGGACAGGTGCTCCCTACGAGCAGTACTTC	CASSPGTGAPYEQYF
NA	TRBD1	TRBV29-1	TRBJ2-3	TGCAGCGTTGAAACAGGGGCAGGCACAGATACGCAGTATTTT	CSVETGAGTDTQYF
NA	NA	TRBV19	TRBJ2-1	TGTGCCAGTAGTATAGACGGCGGGTCTTGGAACGAGCAGTTCTTC	CASSIDGGSWNEQFF
NA	TRBD1	TRBV7-6	TRBJ1-6	TGTGCCAGCAGTGCCGACAGGGGGTCTTCACCCCTCCACTTT	CASSADRGSSPLHF
NA	NA	TRBV3-1/TRBV3-2	TRBJ1-2	TGTGCCAGCAGCCAATCCCCAGCTAACTATGGCTACACCTTC	CASSQSPANYGYTF
once	TRBD1	TRBV19	TRBJ2-1	TGTGCCAGTAGTACCCGAAGACAGGGGGGGAATGAGCAGTTCTTC	CASSTRRQGGNEQFF
NA	TRBD1	TRBV7-2	TRBJ2-5	TGTGCCAGCTCGGCGGACAGGGGGCGCTATGAGACCCAGTACTTC	CASSADRGRYETQYF
NA	NA	TRBV28	TRBJ2-7	TGTGCCAGCAGTTTATCCCCCCCAGGCTCCTACGAGCAGTACTTC	CASSLSPPGSYEQYF
NA	TRBD1	TRBV3-1/TRBV3-2	TRBJ2-2	TGTGCCAGCAGCCAAGATAAGGGCGGGACAGGTCCCACCGGGGAGCTGTTTTTT	CASSQDKGGTGPTGELFF
NA	TRBD1	TRBV9	TRBJ1-4	TGTGCCAGCAGCGTAGGGACAGGGGTGGTTAATGAAAAACTGTTTTTT	CASSVGTGVVNEKLFF
NA	NA	TRBV19	TRBJ2-2	TGTGCCAGTCGTCGGACAGTAAACACCGGGGAGCTGTTTTTT	CASRRTVNTGELFF
NA	NA	TRBV7-9	TRBJ2-2	TGTGCCAGCGGGTTCGGGACACCGAACACCGGGGAGCTGTTTTTT	CASGFGTPNTGELFF
NA	TRBD1	TRBV28	TRBJ1-6	TGTGCCAGCAGCCGAAGACAGGGGGCGCTGTCTGATTCACCCCTCCACTTT	CASSRRQGALSDSPLHF
once	NA	TRBV30	TRBJ1-5	TGTGCCTGGAGTAGGGGTCTCAATCAGCCCCAGCATTTT	CAWSRGLNQPQHF
NA	NA	TRBV11-1	TRBJ2-1	TGTGCCAGCAGCTTGAACTTAGTAAGCTCCTACAATGAGCAGTTCTTC	CASSLNLVSSYNEQFF
many	NA	TRBV5-4	TRBJ1-2	TGTGCCAGCAGGGCTACAGGGAGCAATCACGATGGCTACACCTTC	CASRATGSNHDGYTF
few	NA	TRBV29-1	TRBJ2-7	TGCAGCGTTGAAGACAGGGACTCGGCGAAGTACTTC	CSVEDRDSAKYF
NA	TRBD1	TRBV6-5	TRBJ1-5	TGTGCCAGCAGCTACGGGACAGGGGGCGGTCAGCCCCAGCATTTT	CASSYGTGGGQPQHF
NA	NA	TRBV4-1	TRBJ2-1	TGCGCCAGCAGCCAAGACAGGGGGGTTTACAATGAGCAGTTCTTC	CASSQDRGVYNEQFF
NA	NA	TRBV10-3	TRBJ1-3	TGTGCCATCGGCGAGGGCCCTGGAAACACCATATATTTT	CAIGEGPGNTIYF
NA	NA	TRBV30	TRBJ2-3	TGTGCCTGGAGTAAGGACTCCGATACGCAGTATTTT	CAWSKDSDTQYF
NA	TRBD2	TRBV9	TRBJ2-3	TGTGCCAGCAGCGGGGGGACTAGCGGAGCAGATACGCAGTATTTT	CASSGGTSGADTQYF
NA	NA	TRBV11-2	TRBJ1-3	TGTGCCAGCAGCTTAAATCCGGCAGGGGCCGGAAACACCATATATTTT	CASSLNPAGAGNTIYF
NA	TRBD1	TRBV23-1	TRBJ1-5	TGCGCCAGCAGTCAATCGACACAGGGGAGCGATCAGCCCCAGCATTTT	CASSQSTQGSDQPQHF
NA	TRBD2	TRBV6-1	TRBJ2-1	TGTGCCAGCAGTGAACTAGCGGGGGGGTACAATGAGCAGTTCTTC	CASSELAGGYNEQFF
NA	NA	TRBV30	TRBJ1-2	TGTGCCTGGAGGGTCTCGGGGGGCTACACCTTC	CAWRVSGGYTF
NA	TRBD2	TRBV10-3	TRBJ2-1	TGTGCCGTGACTAGCGGGGGCCCCGCTGAGCAGTTCTTC	CAVTSGGPAEQFF
NA	NA	TRBV15	TRBJ1-5	TGTGCCACCAGCAGACAGGGCAATCAGCCCCAGCATTTT	CATSRQGNQPQHF
NA	TRBD1	TRBV27	TRBJ1-5	TGTGCCAGCAGTTTATCGGTCCAGGGGGGCAATCAGCCCCAGCATTTT	CASSLSVQGGNQPQHF
NA	NA	TRBV5-6	TRBJ1-2	TGTGCCAGCAGCTCCAGGTTATATGGCTACACCTTC	CASSSRLYGYTF
NA	TRBD1	TRBV7-9	TRBJ1-5	TGTGCCAGCAGCGGGACAGGGGATCAGCCCCAGCATTTT	CASSGTGDQPQHF
once	TRBD1	TRBV27	TRBJ1-1	TGTGCCAGCAGCAAGGACAGGGGGAACACTGAAGCTTTCTTT	CASSKDRGNTEAFF
NA	NA	TRBV19	TRBJ1-5	TGTGCCAGTAGCTTACAGGGCGGGCATCAGCCCCAGCATTTT	CASSLQGGHQPQHF
NA	NA	TRBV2	TRBJ2-5	TGTGCCAGCAAAGGGGCGGGGACCCAAGAGACCCAGTACTTC	CASKGAGTQETQYF
NA	NA	TRBV27	TRBJ1-6	TGTGCCAGCAGTTTATCATTTCCAGGGTTAGGGTCACCCCTCCACTTT	CASSLSFPGLGSPLHF
NA	TRBD2	TRBV19	TRBJ2-1	TGTGCCAGTAGTATGAGGAGACTAGCGGGGGGGAGCCCCTACAATGAGCAGTTCTTC	CASSMRRLAGGSPYNEQFF
NA	NA	TRBV12-2	TRBJ1-4	TGTGCAAGTCGCCAAGGGACAGGTCACGGCAAACTGTTTTTT	CASRQGTGHGKLFF
few	NA	TRBV19	TRBJ1-5	TGTGCCAGTAGTAAGGGGGTAGTACAGAGAAATCAGCCCCAGCATTTT	CASSKGVVQRNQPQHF
NA	NA	TRBV6-6	TRBJ1-2	TGTGCCAGCAGTTACGGGCAGCCCCACGTGGCTGGCTACACCTTC	CASSYGQPHVAGYTF
NA	NA	TRBV6-5	TRBJ1-1	TGTGCCAGCAGTTACTACAGGGTGGGGAACACTGAAGCTTTCTTT	CASSYYRVGNTEAFF